The rows below give T cell receptor beta chains drawn from one sample of a study of control samples from healthy donors and cancer patients. Clones were sequenced by immunoSEQ multiplex PCR, and TCRdb holds only the in-frame ones, with some missing. The repertoire holds about 220,000 clones, just under 95% seen once, with approximately 1.6% in the top ten. The sequencing input was blood. These receptors all come from a man over 45 in good health. The CDR3 runs from the conserved cysteine through the conserved F or W. The order of the fields is CDR3 DNA, CDR3 protein, V gene, J gene, clone size, D gene. D genes are given only for firm matches. Not all rows give a size; the values are once, few, many and, for expanded clones, a class.

CDR3 DNA: TGTGCCAGCAGCCCCTCAACAGGACAGGGGGCTCGCGAGCAGTACTTC
CDR3 protein: CASSPSTGQGAREQYF
V gene: TRBV3-1/TRBV3-2
J gene: TRBJ2-7
clone size: NA
D gene: TRBD1

CDR3 DNA: TGTGCCAGCAATGACAGCAATCAGCCCCAGCATTTT
CDR3 protein: CASNDSNQPQHF
V gene: TRBV28
J gene: TRBJ1-5
clone size: NA
D gene: NA

CDR3 DNA: TGTGCCAGCAGCTACAATCCCGGGACTAGCGGGGGAGGCTACGAGCAGTACTTC
CDR3 protein: CASSYNPGTSGGGYEQYF
V gene: TRBV7-8
J gene: TRBJ2-7
clone size: few
D gene: TRBD2

CDR3 DNA: TGTGCCAGCAGTGAAGGGGCGGACACCATATATTTT
CDR3 protein: CASSEGADTIYF
V gene: TRBV25-1
J gene: TRBJ1-3
clone size: NA
D gene: NA

CDR3 DNA: TGTGCCAGCAGCTTGGGGTTGGTGAACACTGAAGCTTTCTTT
CDR3 protein: CASSLGLVNTEAFF
V gene: TRBV11-2
J gene: TRBJ1-1
clone size: NA
D gene: NA

CDR3 DNA: TGTGCCAGCAGCCAAACCCCGGGGGTCAAGTTCTTC
CDR3 protein: CASSQTPGVKFF
V gene: TRBV3-1/TRBV3-2
J gene: TRBJ2-1
clone size: NA
D gene: NA

CDR3 DNA: TGTGCCAGCAGTTTATGGTGGGACCCAAATAGCAATCAGCCCCAGCATTTT
CDR3 protein: CASSLWWDPNSNQPQHF
V gene: TRBV28
J gene: TRBJ1-5
clone size: once
D gene: NA

CDR3 DNA: TGCGCCAGCAGCTTGGAATCTTGGCAGGGCGAAGCTTTCTTT
CDR3 protein: CASSLESWQGEAFF
V gene: TRBV5-1
J gene: TRBJ1-1
clone size: NA
D gene: NA

CDR3 DNA: TGTGCCAGCAGTTTAGTCAACCCAGAGACCCAGTACTTC
CDR3 protein: CASSLVNPETQYF
V gene: TRBV28
J gene: TRBJ2-5
clone size: NA
D gene: NA

CDR3 DNA: TGTGCCAGCAGCCCCTTCGGCAGCACAGATACGCAGTATTTT
CDR3 protein: CASSPFGSTDTQYF
V gene: TRBV5-4
J gene: TRBJ2-3
clone size: NA
D gene: NA

CDR3 DNA: TGTGCCAGTAGTATTGACAGGGCTGGGAAAGCTTTCTTT
CDR3 protein: CASSIDRAGKAFF
V gene: TRBV19
J gene: TRBJ1-1
clone size: NA
D gene: TRBD1

CDR3 DNA: TGTGCCTGGACAGGGAACCACTATGGCTACACCTTC
CDR3 protein: CAWTGNHYGYTF
V gene: TRBV30
J gene: TRBJ1-2
clone size: NA
D gene: NA

CDR3 DNA: TGCGCCAGCAGCTTGACTTCCGGGACGGTGAACACTGAAGCTTTCTTT
CDR3 protein: CASSLTSGTVNTEAFF
V gene: TRBV5-1
J gene: TRBJ1-1
clone size: NA
D gene: NA

CDR3 DNA: TGTGCCAGCAGTTTAGGGACAGGGGTCAATCAGCCCCAGCATTTT
CDR3 protein: CASSLGTGVNQPQHF
V gene: TRBV27
J gene: TRBJ1-5
clone size: NA
D gene: TRBD1

CDR3 DNA: TGTGCCAGCAGTTTAAGGGAAATTGGAGCTTTCTTT
CDR3 protein: CASSLREIGAFF
V gene: TRBV28
J gene: TRBJ1-1
clone size: once
D gene: NA

CDR3 DNA: TGTGCCAGCAGCCGCGAAGGGATGAACACTGAAGCTTTCTTT
CDR3 protein: CASSREGMNTEAFF
V gene: TRBV6-5
J gene: TRBJ1-1
clone size: NA
D gene: NA

CDR3 DNA: TGTGCCAGCAGCTTGAACACAGGGGGGGGAGAGACCCAGTACTTC
CDR3 protein: CASSLNTGGGETQYF
V gene: TRBV5-6
J gene: TRBJ2-5
clone size: NA
D gene: NA

CDR3 DNA: TGTGCCAGCAGCACTAGTCTTAGCGGGGGGGCATATGATACGCAGTATTTT
CDR3 protein: CASSTSLSGGAYDTQYF
V gene: TRBV3-1/TRBV3-2
J gene: TRBJ2-3
clone size: NA
D gene: TRBD2